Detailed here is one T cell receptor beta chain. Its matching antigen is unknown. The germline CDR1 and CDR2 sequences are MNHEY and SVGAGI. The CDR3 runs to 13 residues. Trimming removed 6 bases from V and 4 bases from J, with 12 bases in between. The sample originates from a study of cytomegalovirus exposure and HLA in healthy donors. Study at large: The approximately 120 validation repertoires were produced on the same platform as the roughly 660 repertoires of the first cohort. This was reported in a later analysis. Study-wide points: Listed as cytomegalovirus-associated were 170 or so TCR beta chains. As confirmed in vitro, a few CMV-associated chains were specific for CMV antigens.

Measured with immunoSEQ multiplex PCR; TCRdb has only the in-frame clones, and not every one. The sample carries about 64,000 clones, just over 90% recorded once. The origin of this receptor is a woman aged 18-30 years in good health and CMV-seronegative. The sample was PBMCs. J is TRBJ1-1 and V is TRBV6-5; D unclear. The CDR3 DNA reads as TGTGCCAGCAGGCGAGGGTTGAGCACTGAAGCTTTCTTT. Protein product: CASRRGLSTEAFF.